The clone carrying this TCR beta chain appeared many times. Its antigen is still unknown. The data derive from a study of Graves' ophthalmopathy and Graves' hyperthyroidism. Lactation, pregnancy, uncontrolled infections and other autoimmune diseases were all grounds for excluding patients. Study conclusions and caveats: Discriminating ophthalmopathy from stable hyperthyroidism, a 13-signature model attained a sensitivity of about 88% and a specificity of about 83%. It was with around 70% sensitivity and almost 75% specificity that the model predicted ophthalmopathy progression.

Trimming pared 2 bases from V and 13 bases from J, leaving 18 bases between. Germline CDR1 is DFQATT and CDR2 is SNEGSKA (reference sequence). This CDR3 contains 14 residues. From RNA, the CDR3 regions of TCR beta chains were amplified and sequenced. HTBI primers were used in a first-round RT-PCR, which preceded a second-round multiplex PCR. A single record per CDR3 protein comes from TCRdb applying MiXCR to the multiplex PCR reads. The sample has 300,000 to 400,000 distinct CDR3 sequences, roughly a sixth seen once. The chain carries TRBV20-1 and TRBJ1-6; D remains unclear. The sequenced sample was peripheral blood. The TCR was taken from an adult man with Graves' ophthalmopathy. The CDR3, as DNA: TGCAGTGCTAGATCCCCCATGAGGGAGTTTCCCCTCCACTTT. Translation gives CSARSPMREFPLHF.